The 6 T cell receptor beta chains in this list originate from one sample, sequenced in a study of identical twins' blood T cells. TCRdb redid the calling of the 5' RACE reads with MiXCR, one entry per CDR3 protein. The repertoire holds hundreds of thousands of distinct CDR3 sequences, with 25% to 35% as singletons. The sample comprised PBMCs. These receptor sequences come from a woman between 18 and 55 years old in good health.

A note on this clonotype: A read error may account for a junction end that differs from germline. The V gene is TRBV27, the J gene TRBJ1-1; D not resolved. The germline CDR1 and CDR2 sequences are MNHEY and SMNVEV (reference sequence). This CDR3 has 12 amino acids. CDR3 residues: CASSLQNTETFF. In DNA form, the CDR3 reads TGTGCCAGCAGTTTACAGAACACTGAAACTTTCTTT.

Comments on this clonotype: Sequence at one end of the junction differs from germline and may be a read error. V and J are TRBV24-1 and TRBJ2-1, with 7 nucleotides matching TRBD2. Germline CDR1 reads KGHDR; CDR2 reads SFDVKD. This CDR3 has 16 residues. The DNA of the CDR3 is TGTGCCGCCAGTGATTCCTGGACTAGTACGGGCAATGAGCAGTTCTTC. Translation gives CAASDSWTSTGNEQFF.

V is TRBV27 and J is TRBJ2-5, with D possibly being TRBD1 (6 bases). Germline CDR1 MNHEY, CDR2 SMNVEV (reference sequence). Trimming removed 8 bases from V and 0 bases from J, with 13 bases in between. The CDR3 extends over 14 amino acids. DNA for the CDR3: TGTGCCAGCTCCCCAGGGGAGTACCAAGAGACCCAGTACTTC. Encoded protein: CASSPGEYQETQYF.

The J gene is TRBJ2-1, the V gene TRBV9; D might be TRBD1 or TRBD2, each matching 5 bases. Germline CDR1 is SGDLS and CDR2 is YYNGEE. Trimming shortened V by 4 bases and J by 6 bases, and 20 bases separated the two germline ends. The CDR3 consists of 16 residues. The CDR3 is CASSPSAGRGFNEQFF. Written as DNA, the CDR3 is TGTGCCAGCAGCCCTTCCGCGGGTAGGGGATTCAATGAGCAGTTCTTC.

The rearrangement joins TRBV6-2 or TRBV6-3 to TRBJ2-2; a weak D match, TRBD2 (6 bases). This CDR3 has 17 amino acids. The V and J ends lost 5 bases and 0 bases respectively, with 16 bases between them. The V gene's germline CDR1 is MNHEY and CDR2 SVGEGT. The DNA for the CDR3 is TGTGCCAGCAGTCCACGCTTATTAGCGGCGAACACCGGGGAGCTGTTTTTT. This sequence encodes CASSPRLLAANTGELFF.

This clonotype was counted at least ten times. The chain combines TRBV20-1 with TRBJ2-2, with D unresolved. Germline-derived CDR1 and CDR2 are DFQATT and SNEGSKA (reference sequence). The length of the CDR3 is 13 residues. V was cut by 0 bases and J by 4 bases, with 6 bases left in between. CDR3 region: CSARDRITGELFF. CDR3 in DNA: TGCAGTGCTAGAGATCGAATCACCGGGGAGCTGTTTTTT.